What follows is one T cell receptor beta chain and its context. Antigen specificity is unknown. The repertoire was sequenced with immunoSEQ multiplex PCR; TCRdb's copy has only in-frame clones and lacks some. This sample has over 80,000 clones, with under 85% found just once. V lost 4 bases, J lost 5 bases, and 8 bases lay in between. Germline V CDR1 and CDR2: SGHTA, FQGTGA. There are 13 residues in the CDR3. The sample originates from a study of vaccination effects on CD4 cells after COVID-19. After expansion with viral peptide pools in the ViraFEST assay, antigen-specific CD4+ T cells were sequenced. Following culture for roughly 10 days, CD4+ T cells were isolated. Participants were given two doses of BNT162b2 or mRNA-1273 vaccine.

The chain links TRBV7-3 to TRBJ2-2; a possible D gene is TRBD1 (5 bases). Source: CD4+ T cells from PBMCs cultured with HCoV-OC43 spike peptides, taken after COVID-19 vaccination. The subset was: HCoV-OC43 spike overlapping peptide pool stimulation. The clonotype comes from a human donor who received a COVID-19 vaccine. CDR3 nucleotides: TGTGCCAGCAGCTCGACAGTGACCGGGGAGCTGTTTTTT. It specifies CASSSTVTGELFF.